This T cell receptor beta chain came from a study of tumor-infiltrating lymphocytes in primary liver carcinoma. Study-wide background: Each of the growths was stage T1-T3 N0M0, extending about 4 to 11 cm across.

Starting from around 0.45 ug of total RNA, TCR beta cDNA was produced with a primer in the constant region. Generation of the TCR beta libraries relied on three nested multiplex PCR rounds using slightly modified ARM-PCR. TCRdb re-called the multiplex PCR reads with MiXCR, one entry per CDR3 protein. Among about 200,000 distinct CDR3 sequences listed, about two thirds were seen once. In this sample, this clonotype turned up a few times. Unsorted whole blood supplied the RNA, and germline DNA was extracted too. The receptor comes from a woman aged 55-70 years with primary liver carcinoma and hepatitis B virus infection. What was sequenced was peripheral blood.

The CDR3 protein is CTSSPLGSTYEQFF. CDR3 DNA: TGCACCAGCAGCCCCCTAGGGTCTACCTATGAGCAGTTCTTC. This chain joins TRBV1 and TRBJ2-1. TRBV1 is a pseudogene locus. The CDR3 runs 14 residues.